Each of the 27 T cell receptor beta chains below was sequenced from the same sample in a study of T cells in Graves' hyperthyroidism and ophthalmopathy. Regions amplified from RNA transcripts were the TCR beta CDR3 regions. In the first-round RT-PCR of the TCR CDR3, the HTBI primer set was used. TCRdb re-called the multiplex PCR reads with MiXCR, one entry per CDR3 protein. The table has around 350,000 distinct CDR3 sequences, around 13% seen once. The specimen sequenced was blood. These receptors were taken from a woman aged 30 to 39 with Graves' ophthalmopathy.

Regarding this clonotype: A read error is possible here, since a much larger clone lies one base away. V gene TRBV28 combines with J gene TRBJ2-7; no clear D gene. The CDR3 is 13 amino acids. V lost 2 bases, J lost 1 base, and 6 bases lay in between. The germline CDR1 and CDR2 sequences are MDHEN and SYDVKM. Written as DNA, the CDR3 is TGTGCCAGCAGTTTACCAGCTTCCTACGAGCAGTACTTC. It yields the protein CASSLPASYEQYF.

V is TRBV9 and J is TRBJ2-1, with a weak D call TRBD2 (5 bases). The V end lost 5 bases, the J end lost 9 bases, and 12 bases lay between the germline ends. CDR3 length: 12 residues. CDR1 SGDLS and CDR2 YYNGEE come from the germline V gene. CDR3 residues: CASSPAAGEQFF. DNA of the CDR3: TGTGCCAGCAGTCCCGCGGCGGGTGAGCAGTTCTTC.

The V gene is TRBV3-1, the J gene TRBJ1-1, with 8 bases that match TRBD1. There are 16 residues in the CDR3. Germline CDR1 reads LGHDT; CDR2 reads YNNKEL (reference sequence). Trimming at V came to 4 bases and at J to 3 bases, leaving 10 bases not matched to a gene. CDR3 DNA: TGTGCCAGCAGCCCAGGGGGCGGAACCCGGCACACTGAAGCTTTCTTT. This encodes CASSPGGGTRHTEAFF.

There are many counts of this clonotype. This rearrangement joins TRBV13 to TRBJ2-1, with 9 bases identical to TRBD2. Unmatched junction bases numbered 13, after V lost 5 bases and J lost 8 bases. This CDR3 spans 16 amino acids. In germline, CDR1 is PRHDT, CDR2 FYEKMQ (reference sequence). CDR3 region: CASSAIASGEEDEQFF. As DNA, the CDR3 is TGTGCCAGCAGCGCCATAGCTAGCGGGGAAGAGGATGAGCAGTTCTTC.

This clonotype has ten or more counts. Here the CDR3 DNA reads TGTGCCAGCAGTGAGATGAATTCACCCCTCCACTTT. Residues: CASSEMNSPLHF. This chain links TRBV6-1 with TRBJ1-6; D remains ambiguous. CDR3 size: 12 residues. With 3 bases removed from V and 7 bases from J, the gap between germline ends came to 4 bases. Germline values: CDR1 MNHNS, CDR2 SASEGT.

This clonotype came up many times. CDR3 sequence: CASSLGTGVQETQYF. Here the CDR3 DNA reads TGTGCCAGCAGCTTGGGGACAGGGGTCCAAGAGACCCAGTACTTC. The V and J genes are TRBV5-6 and TRBJ2-5; 9 positions agree with TRBD1. Germline V lookup: CDR1 SGHDT, CDR2 YYEEEE. This CDR3 contains 15 residues. V lost 0 bases and J lost 1; bases outside the gene matches: 1.

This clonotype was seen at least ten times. The CDR3 DNA reads TGTGCCAGCTCAAATGCCAGGGGTAATCAAGAGACCCAGTACTTC. Encoded protein: CASSNARGNQETQYF. V usage is TRBV18 and J usage is TRBJ2-5; D may be TRBD1 (6 bases). Trimming removed 5 bases at V and 2 bases at J, with 15 bases between. Germline-derived CDR1 and CDR2 are KGHSH and LQKENI. This CDR3 spans 15 amino acids.

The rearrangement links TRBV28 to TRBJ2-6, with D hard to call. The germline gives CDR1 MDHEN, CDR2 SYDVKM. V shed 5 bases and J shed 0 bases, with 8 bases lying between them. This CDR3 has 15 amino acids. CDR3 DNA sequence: TGTGCCAGCAGTCGAGACATCTCTGGGGCCAACGTCCTGACTTTC. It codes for CASSRDISGANVLTF.

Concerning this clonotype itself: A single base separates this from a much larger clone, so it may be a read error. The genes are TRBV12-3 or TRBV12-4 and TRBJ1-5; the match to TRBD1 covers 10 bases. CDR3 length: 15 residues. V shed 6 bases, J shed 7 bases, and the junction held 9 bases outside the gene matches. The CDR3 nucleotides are TGTGCCAGCAGCCCCGGGACAGGGGTAGACCAGCCCCAGCATTTT. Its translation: CASSPGTGVDQPQHF.

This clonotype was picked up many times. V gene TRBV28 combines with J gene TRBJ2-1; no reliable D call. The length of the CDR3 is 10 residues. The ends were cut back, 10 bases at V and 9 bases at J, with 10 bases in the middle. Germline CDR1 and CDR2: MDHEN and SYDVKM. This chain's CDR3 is CATLFGEQFF. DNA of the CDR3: TGTGCCACCCTATTTGGTGAGCAGTTCTTC.

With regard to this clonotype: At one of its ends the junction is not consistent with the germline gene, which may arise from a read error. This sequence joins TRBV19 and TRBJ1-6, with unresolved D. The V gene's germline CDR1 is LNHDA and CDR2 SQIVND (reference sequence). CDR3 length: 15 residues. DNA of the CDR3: TGTGCCAGTAATATAACCGGGGAAGGGAATTCACCCCTCCACTTT. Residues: CASNITGEGNSPLHF. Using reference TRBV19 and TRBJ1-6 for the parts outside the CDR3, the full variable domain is DGGITQSPKYLFRKEGQNVTLSCEQNLNHDAMYWYRQDPGQGLRLIYYSQIVNDFQKGDIAEGYSVSREKKESFPLTVTSAQKNPTAFYLCASNITGEGNSPLHFGNGTRLTVT.

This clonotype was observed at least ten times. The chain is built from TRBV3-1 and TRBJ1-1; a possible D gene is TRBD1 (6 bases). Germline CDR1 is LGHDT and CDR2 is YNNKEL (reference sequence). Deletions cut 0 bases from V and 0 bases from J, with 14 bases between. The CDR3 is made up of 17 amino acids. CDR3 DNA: TGTGCCAGCAGCCAAGATCCAGGGGAGGTTTTGAACACTGAAGCTTTCTTT. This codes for CASSQDPGEVLNTEAFF.

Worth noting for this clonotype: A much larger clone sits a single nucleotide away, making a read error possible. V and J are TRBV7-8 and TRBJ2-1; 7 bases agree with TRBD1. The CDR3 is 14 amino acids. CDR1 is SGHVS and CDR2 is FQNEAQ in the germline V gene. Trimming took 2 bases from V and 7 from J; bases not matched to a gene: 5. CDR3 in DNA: TGTGCCAGCAGCTTAAATCCCAGGGGGAATGAGCAGTTCTTC. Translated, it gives CASSLNPRGNEQFF.

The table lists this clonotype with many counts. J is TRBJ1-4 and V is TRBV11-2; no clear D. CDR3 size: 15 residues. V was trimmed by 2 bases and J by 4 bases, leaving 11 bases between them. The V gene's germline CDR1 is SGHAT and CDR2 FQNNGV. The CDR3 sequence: CASSLYPGINEKLFF. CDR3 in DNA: TGTGCCAGCAGCTTATATCCCGGGATTAATGAAAAACTGTTTTTT.

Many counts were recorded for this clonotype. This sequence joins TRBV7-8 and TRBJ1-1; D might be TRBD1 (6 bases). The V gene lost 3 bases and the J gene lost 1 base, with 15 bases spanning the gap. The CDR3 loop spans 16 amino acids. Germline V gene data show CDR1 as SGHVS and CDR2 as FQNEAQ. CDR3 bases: TGTGCCAGCAGCTTTCGCCGTAGGGGGGCGAACACTGAAGCTTTCTTT. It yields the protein CASSFRRRGANTEAFF.

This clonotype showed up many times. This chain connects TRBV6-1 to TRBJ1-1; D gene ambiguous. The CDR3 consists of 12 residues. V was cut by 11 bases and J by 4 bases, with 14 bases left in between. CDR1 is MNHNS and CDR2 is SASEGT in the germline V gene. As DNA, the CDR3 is TGTGCCGCCAGACGGCAGGCCACTGAAGCTTTCTTT. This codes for CAARRQATEAFF.

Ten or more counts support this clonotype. CDR3 sequence: CASSQTSGGTYEQYF. The CDR3 bases are TGTGCCAGCAGCCAGACTAGCGGGGGGACGTACGAGCAGTACTTC. The gene calls are TRBV7-2 and TRBJ2-7; 13 nucleotides align to TRBD2. The germline gives CDR1 SGHTA, CDR2 FQGNSA. The CDR3 runs to 15 residues. The ends lost 5 bases at V and 4 bases at J; junction bases unmatched: 5. Filled out from reference TRBV7-2 and TRBJ2-7, the complete variable domain reads GAGVSQSPSNKVTEKGKDVELRCDPISGHTALYWYRQSLGQGLEFLIYFQGNSAPDKSGLPSDRFSAERTGGSVSTLTIQRTQQEDSAVYLCASSQTSGGTYEQYFGPGTRLTVT.

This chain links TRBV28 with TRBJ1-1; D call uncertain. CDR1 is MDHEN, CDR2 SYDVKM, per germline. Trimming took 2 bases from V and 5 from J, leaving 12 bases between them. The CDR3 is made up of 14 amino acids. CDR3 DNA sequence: TGTGCCAGCAGTTTACTTGGGAGATGGACTGAAGCTTTCTTT. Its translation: CASSLLGRWTEAFF.

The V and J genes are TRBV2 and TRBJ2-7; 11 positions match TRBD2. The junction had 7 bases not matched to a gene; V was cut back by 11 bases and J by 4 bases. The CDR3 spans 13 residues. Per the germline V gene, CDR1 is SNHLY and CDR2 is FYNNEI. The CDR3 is CASRLAGNYEQYF. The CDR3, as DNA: TGTGCCTCACGACTAGCGGGGAATTACGAGCAGTACTTC.

DNA for the CDR3: TGTGCCAGCAGTTTAAAGTTAGGGAACACTGAAGCTTTCTTT. It encodes CASSLKLGNTEAFF. V usage is TRBV12-3 or TRBV12-4 and J usage is TRBJ1-1, with D unresolved. Trimming stripped 2 bases from V and 1 base from J, with 8 bases between. This CDR3 comprises 14 residues.

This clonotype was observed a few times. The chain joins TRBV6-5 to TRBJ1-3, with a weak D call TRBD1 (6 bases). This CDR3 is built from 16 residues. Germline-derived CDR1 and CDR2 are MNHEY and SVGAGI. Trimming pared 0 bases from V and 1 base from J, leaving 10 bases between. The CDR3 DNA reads TGTGCCAGCAGTTACTCCGGAGGGACATCTGGAAACACCATATATTTT. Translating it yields CASSYSGGTSGNTIYF.

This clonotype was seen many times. The CDR3 region is CASGSGLGTEQFF. Here the CDR3 DNA reads TGTGCTAGTGGTTCGGGACTGGGGACTGAGCAGTTCTTC. This chain joins TRBV12-5 and TRBJ2-1; possibly TRBD2 for D (6 bases). CDR1 is LGHNT, CDR2 FRNRAP, per germline. Trimming removed 4 bases at V and 9 bases at J, with 13 bases between. This CDR3 has 13 residues.

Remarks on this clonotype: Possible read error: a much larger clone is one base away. CDR3 DNA: TGCAGTGCTAGAGATTCAGGGATCTATGGCTGCACCTTC. It codes for CSARDSGIYGCTF. The genes are TRBV20-1 and TRBJ1-2; D may be TRBD1 (5 bases). This CDR3 contains 13 residues. The germline V gene encodes CDR1 DFQATT and CDR2 SNEGSKA (reference sequence).

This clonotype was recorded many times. The CDR3 region is CASSLTGTALSGANVLTF. Written as DNA, the CDR3 is TGTGCCAGCAGCTTAACCGGGACGGCCCTCTCTGGGGCCAACGTCCTGACTTTC. The J gene is TRBJ2-6, the V gene TRBV7-2; D tentatively reads TRBD1 or TRBD2 (5 bases each). V lost 2 bases, J lost 0 bases, and 14 bases lay in between. Germline values: CDR1 SGHTA, CDR2 FQGNSA. This CDR3 has 18 amino acids.

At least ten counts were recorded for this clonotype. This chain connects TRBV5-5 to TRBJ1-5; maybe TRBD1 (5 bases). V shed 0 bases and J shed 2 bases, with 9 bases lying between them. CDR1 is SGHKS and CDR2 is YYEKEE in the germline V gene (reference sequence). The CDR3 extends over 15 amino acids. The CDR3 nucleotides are TGTGCCAGCAGCTTGGATGGGGGTGGCAATCAGCCCCAGCATTTT. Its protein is CASSLDGGGNQPQHF.

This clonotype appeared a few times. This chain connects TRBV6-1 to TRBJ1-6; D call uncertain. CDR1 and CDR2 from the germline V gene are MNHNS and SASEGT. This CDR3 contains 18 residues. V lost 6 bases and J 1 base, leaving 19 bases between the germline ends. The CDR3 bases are TGTGCCAGCAGATCACAGAACAGCTTAAGGTCCTATAATTCACCCCTCCACTTT. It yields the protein CASRSQNSLRSYNSPLHF.

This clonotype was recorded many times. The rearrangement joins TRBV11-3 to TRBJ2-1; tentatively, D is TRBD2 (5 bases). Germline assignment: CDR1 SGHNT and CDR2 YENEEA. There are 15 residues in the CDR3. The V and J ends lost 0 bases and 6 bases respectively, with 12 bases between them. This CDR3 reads CASSLDGQAVNEQFF. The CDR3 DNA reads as TGTGCCAGCAGCTTAGATGGCCAAGCGGTCAATGAGCAGTTCTTC.